This T cell receptor beta chain is from a study of cytomegalovirus exposure and HLA in healthy donors. Study at large: A previous analysis identified 117 million unique TCR beta sequences derived from roughly 180 million T cells. Genetic ancestry analysis placed 75% to 85% of the 398 donors that were genotyped in the Caucasian-associated cluster. Study results and limitations: Presence/absence analyses supposed approximately even sequencing depth among donors. The authors excluded some V segments, including TRBV6-2 and TRBV6-3, as indistinguishable.

Germline V gene data show CDR1 as LGHNA and CDR2 as YSLEER. The CDR3 covers 16 residues. V was pared by 0 bases and J by 3 bases, with 9 bases between. A note on this clone: What it binds is unknown.

The PCR ran on 60 Vbeta and 13 Jbeta primers. Produced via immunoSEQ multiplex PCR; TCRdb's table is partial and in-frame only. The sample includes 100,000 to 120,000 clones, about 16% of them seen just once. The chain carries TRBV4-3 and TRBJ1-6; D remains unclear. The sample comprised PBMCs. The TCR was taken from a female donor in good health and CMV-seronegative. CDR3 amino acids: CASSQERGIYNSPLHF. The CDR3 DNA is TGCGCCAGCAGCCAAGAAAGAGGGATCTATAATTCACCCCTCCACTTT.